This T cell receptor (beta chain) was recorded in a study of blood T cell repertoires in COVID-19. Whole-study context: Either two negative PCRs, clearance, or symptom resolution qualified Cohort 3 donors as recovered. Sample material is recorded as cDNA or gDNA derived from T cells, B-cell-depleted T cells, or PBMCs.

Assay used: immunoSEQ multiplex PCR; TCRdb lists only in-frame clones, some missing. The repertoire holds 200,000 to 250,000 clones, with about nine tenths as singletons. The sequenced sample was PBMCs or T cells enriched from blood (not recorded which). The receptor's source is a woman between 45 and 60 years old in a cohort exposed to, infected with or recovered from COVID-19 (not recorded which).

The CDR3 reads CASSLFRGTEAFF. The CDR3 DNA follows: TGTGCCAGCAGCTTGTTCAGGGGCACTGAAGCTTTCTTT. The chain combines TRBV7-3 with TRBJ1-1, with a weak D call TRBD1 (6 bases). The V end lost 3 bases, the J end lost 4 bases, and 9 bases lay between the germline ends. There are 13 residues in the CDR3. Germline V gives CDR1 SGHTA, CDR2 FQGTGA.